These 23 T cell receptor beta chains came from one sample sequenced in a study of spatial heterogeneity in lung cancer. Time point here: blood at routine non-recurrence follow-up after resection. TCRdb recomputed calls from the 5' RACE reads with MiXCR, one row per CDR3 protein. The data contain 55,000 to 75,000 distinct CDR3 sequences, 8% to 9% of them singletons. The sample consisted of PBMCs, taken at follow-up. The source is a female donor with early-stage non-small cell lung cancer.

Many counts were recorded for this clonotype. The rearrangement links TRBV27 to TRBJ2-7; D remains ambiguous. This CDR3 is 9 amino acids long. Between the trimmed V and J ends, which lost 10 bases and 5 bases, there was a span of 6 bases. Germline V lookup: CDR1 MNHEY, CDR2 SMNVEV (reference sequence). CDR3 loop: CATFDEQYF. The CDR3 DNA reads TGTGCCACCTTTGACGAGCAGTACTTC.

This clonotype was found many times. The chain recombines TRBV4-2 with TRBJ2-5, with a possible D match to TRBD2 (6 bases). V was trimmed by 2 bases and J by 2 bases, leaving 12 bases between them. The CDR3 totals 15 residues. The germline gives CDR1 LGHNA, CDR2 YNFKEQ. This CDR3 reads CASSQMAGLQETQYF. The DNA for the CDR3 is TGTGCCAGCAGCCAAATGGCGGGACTTCAAGAGACCCAGTACTTC.

This clonotype was picked up a small number of times. The DNA of the CDR3 is TGCAGTGCTAATGAGGGGGCCGCCAAAAACATTCAGTACTTC. It encodes CSANEGAAKNIQYF. J is TRBJ2-4 and V is TRBV20-1, with 7 bases lining up with TRBD1. V lost 4 bases and J lost 1; bases outside the gene matches: 4. Germline V CDR1 and CDR2: DFQATT, SNEGSKA (reference sequence). The CDR3 length is 14 residues.

The chain uses TRBV6-4 and TRBJ2-2, with no clear D. CDR1 and CDR2 (germline): MRHNA, SNTAGT. The CDR3 runs 14 residues. The ends were cut back, 8 bases at V and 3 bases at J, with 13 bases in the middle. The CDR3: CASGTERDTGELFF. The CDR3 bases are TGTGCCAGCGGTACCGAAAGAGACACCGGGGAGCTGTTTTTT.

This chain links TRBV7-9 with TRBJ2-1, with TRBD2 as a possible D gene (5 bases). V shed 5 bases and J shed 8 bases, with 10 bases lying between them. This CDR3 has 12 residues. Germline V gene lookup returns CDR1 SEHNR and CDR2 FQNEAQ (reference sequence). The CDR3: CASSPGSYEQFF. In DNA, the CDR3 is TGTGCCAGCAGCCCGGGATCCTATGAGCAGTTCTTC.

There are many counts of this clonotype. The V call is TRBV28, the J call TRBJ1-6, with TRBD1 matching over 9 bases. Trimming took 4 bases from V and 9 from J; bases not matched to a gene: 4. The CDR3 runs 14 residues. CDR1 is MDHEN, CDR2 SYDVKM, per germline. CDR3: CASSSDRGASPLHF. The CDR3 nucleotides read TGTGCCAGCAGTTCGGACAGGGGTGCTTCACCCCTCCACTTT.

This clonotype was detected many times. The J gene is TRBJ1-4, the V gene TRBV27; D is unresolved. The CDR3 spans 13 residues. The V end lost 8 bases, the J end lost 7 bases, and 14 bases lay between the germline ends. From germline, CDR1 is MNHEY and CDR2 SMNVEV (reference sequence). The CDR3 here is CASGIRNREKLFF. CDR3 coding DNA: TGTGCCAGCGGGATTAGGAATCGTGAAAAACTGTTTTTT.

The rearrangement joins TRBV10-1 to TRBJ2-1; TRBD2 matches at 9 bases. The CDR3 has 15 amino acids. The V gene end was trimmed by 3 bases and the J gene end by 5 bases; junction bases not matched to a gene: 5. Germline-derived CDR1 and CDR2 are WNHNN and SYGVQD (reference sequence). In DNA, the CDR3 is TGCGCCAGCAGTGACCTTAGCGGGAGAGACAATGAGCAGTTCTTC. It encodes CASSDLSGRDNEQFF.

J is TRBJ2-5 and V is TRBV12-2; the DNA was not compared with TRBD1, the D call given in the table. TRBV12-2 is a pseudogene segment. This CDR3 spans 15 amino acids. This chain's CDR3 is CASRFLQGGVGTQYF. Written as DNA, the CDR3 is TGTGCAAGTCGCTTCCTACAGGGGGGAGTGGGGACCCAGTACTTC.

The chain links TRBV7-9 to TRBJ2-1; D gene ambiguous. The CDR3 runs to 13 residues. Germline values: CDR1 SEHNR, CDR2 FQNEAQ (reference sequence). Trimming removed 6 bases from V and 9 bases from J, with 15 bases in between. CDR3 DNA: TGTGCCAGCAGTCCCACTCCATCGACTGAGCAGTTCTTC. Amino acids: CASSPTPSTEQFF. Full variable domain (outside the CDR3, taken from reference TRBV7-9 and TRBJ2-1): DTGVSQNPRHKITKRGQNVTFRCDPISEHNRLYWYRQTLGQGPEFLTYFQNEAQLEKSRLLSDRFSAERPKGSFSTLEIQRTEQGDSAMYLCASSPTPSTEQFFGPGTRLTVL.

This clonotype was picked up a small number of times. The CDR3 nucleotides are TGTGCCAGCAGCCGCCGGGGGACCGATGGGGATACGCAGTATTTT. As protein: CASSRRGTDGDTQYF. The V and J genes are TRBV7-2 and TRBJ2-3; the D gene is possibly TRBD2 (6 bases). V shed 5 bases and J shed 6 bases, with 18 bases lying between them. This CDR3 spans 15 amino acids. Per the germline V gene, CDR1 is SGHTA and CDR2 is FQGNSA.

CDR3 region: CATRGGSQYEQYF. The DNA of the CDR3 is TGTGCCACCCGAGGCGGGAGTCAATACGAGCAGTACTTC. The chain combines TRBV19 with TRBJ2-7, with 7 bases matching TRBD2. The germline gives CDR1 LNHDA, CDR2 SQIVND (reference sequence). This CDR3 spans 13 amino acids. The trim removed 10 bases at V and 4 bases at J, leaving 10 bases unmatched. Supplemented by reference TRBV19 and TRBJ2-7, the full variable domain reads DGGITQSPKYLFRKEGQNVTLSCEQNLNHDAMYWYRQDPGQGLRLIYYSQIVNDFQKGDIAEGYSVSREKKESFPLTVTSAQKNPTAFYLCATRGGSQYEQYFGPGTRLTVT.

This chain connects TRBV20-1 to TRBJ2-3; no firm D call. The germline gives CDR1 DFQATT, CDR2 SNEGSKA (reference sequence). The CDR3 has 14 residues. V lost 0 bases and J 4 bases, leaving 11 bases between the germline ends. CDR3 residues: CSAREGVSSDTQYF. Here the CDR3 DNA reads TGCAGTGCTAGAGAGGGTGTCAGTTCAGATACGCAGTATTTT.

This clonotype was recorded at least ten times. This chain joins TRBV28 and TRBJ1-1; maybe TRBD1 (5 bases). This CDR3 region has 11 residues. Germline assignment: CDR1 MDHEN and CDR2 SYDVKM. V lost 7 bases and J 11 bases, leaving 14 bases between the germline ends. CDR3 in amino acids: CASNGAGRAFF. In nucleotides, the CDR3 is TGTGCCAGCAATGGCGCAGGGAGGGCTTTCTTT. The complete variable domain, with remaining parts taken from reference TRBV28 and TRBJ1-1, reads DVKVTQSSRYLVKRTGEKVFLECVQDMDHENMFWYRQDPGLGLRLIYFSYDVKMKEKGDIPEGYSVSREKKERFSLILESASTNQTSMYLCASNGAGRAFFGQGTRLTVV.

This clonotype occurred a few times. V usage is TRBV20-1 and J usage is TRBJ1-6; D may be TRBD1 (5 bases). Germline V gene data show CDR1 as DFQATT and CDR2 as SNEGSKA (reference sequence). V was clipped by 1 base and J by 8 bases, with 12 bases between them. CDR3 length: 14 residues. CDR3 sequence reads: CSARVTGYDSPLHF. CDR3 nucleotide sequence: TGCAGTGCTAGAGTCACAGGATACGATTCACCCCTCCACTTT.

This clonotype came up many times. The rearrangement joins TRBV7-9 to TRBJ2-3; TRBD1 matches at 7 bases. The ends lost 2 bases at V and 1 base at J; junction bases unmatched: 6. The CDR3 length is 16 residues. Germline loops: CDR1 SEHNR, CDR2 FQNEAQ (reference sequence). Here the CDR3 reads CASSLLGQGGTDTQYF. CDR3 nucleotides: TGTGCCAGCAGCTTACTTGGCCAGGGGGGCACAGATACGCAGTATTTT.

Ten or more counts support this clonotype. The rearrangement uses TRBV5-1 and TRBJ2-3; possibly TRBD2 for D (6 bases). CDR3 size: 16 residues. Germline CDR1 reads SGHRS; CDR2 reads YFSETQ. The V end lost 3 bases, the J end lost 2 bases, and 16 bases lay between the germline ends. CDR3 in amino acids: CASSSFSGDFTDTQYF. In DNA, the CDR3 is TGCGCCAGCAGCTCGTTTAGCGGAGATTTCACAGATACGCAGTATTTT.

At least ten counts were recorded for this clonotype. In nucleotides, the CDR3 is TGTGCCAGCAGACCAGGACAGGCCTTTGTGGGCTACACCTTC. Translated, it gives CASRPGQAFVGYTF. This chain links TRBV7-2 with TRBJ1-2, with 7 positions matching TRBD1. J lost 8 bases, V lost 6 bases, and 12 bases had no gene match. Germline V lookup: CDR1 SGHTA, CDR2 FQGNSA. The CDR3 length is 14 residues.

The sample holds many counts of this clonotype. The chain employs TRBV29-1 and TRBJ1-1, with a tentative D call TRBD1 (5 bases). V was clipped by 4 bases and J by 0 bases, with 12 bases between them. This CDR3 spans 14 amino acids. Germline V gene data show CDR1 as SQVTM and CDR2 as ANQGSEA. The CDR3 region has the DNA TGCAGCGTTGTCCCCAGGGTTTTGAACACTGAAGCTTTCTTT. Encoded protein: CSVVPRVLNTEAFF.

This clonotype was detected ten times or more. The genes are TRBV4-1 and TRBJ2-3; the match to TRBD2 covers 15 bases. CDR3 size: 17 residues. Germline V gene sequence: CDR1 MGHRA, CDR2 YSYEKL. Losses at the gene ends were 5 bases for V and 3 bases for J; bases not matched to a gene: 6. The DNA of the CDR3 is TGCGCCAGCAGCAAGATGGGACTAGCGGGAGGTACAGATACGCAGTATTTT. Amino acids: CASSKMGLAGGTDTQYF.

This clonotype occurred many times. The genes are TRBV7-9 and TRBJ2-2; no firm D call. Germline CDR1 is SEHNR and CDR2 is FQNEAQ (reference sequence). Trimming pared 6 bases from V and 7 bases from J, leaving 9 bases between. The CDR3 runs to 12 residues. CDR3 nucleotide sequence: TGTGCCAGCAGTTACCCCGACGGGGAGCTGTTTTTT. This translates into CASSYPDGELFF.

This clonotype has just a few counts. The CDR3: CATSIEGGTVTQYF. Here the CDR3 DNA reads TGTGCCACCAGCATCGAAGGCGGGACGGTGACCCAGTACTTC. The chain uses TRBV15 and TRBJ2-5, with D maybe TRBD2 (6 bases). CDR3 length: 14 amino acids. The germline V gene has CDR1 LNHNV and CDR2 YYDKDF (reference sequence). V was cut by 4 bases and J by 7 bases, with 16 bases left in between.

This clonotype was counted a few times. The rearrangement uses TRBV29-1 and TRBJ2-1, with D perhaps being TRBD1 or TRBD2 (6 bases each). Deletions cut 4 bases from V and 2 bases from J, with 12 bases between. The CDR3 sequence is 14 residues long. CDR1 and CDR2 (germline): SQVTM, ANQGSEA. CDR3 residues: CSVVVRGPYNEQFF. The CDR3 DNA follows: TGCAGCGTTGTAGTCCGGGGGCCCTACAATGAGCAGTTCTTC.